The source of this T cell receptor beta chain is a study of persistence of HIV-infected CD4 T cells. CDR1 and CDR2 (germline): KGHSH, LQKENI. V lost 4 bases and J lost 3, with 13 bases in between. The CDR3 is 14 residues long. Cells were stimulated with overlapping HIV-1 Gag 15-mer peptides. Memory cells lacking CD40L and CD69 with high CD45RO were sorted. Study-level results: Within sorted populations, more oligoclonal TCRs accompanied more oligoclonal proviruses. The rare CMV-responding cells with HIV-1 proviruses were not separately TCR-sequenced.

As to this clone: Its antigen is as yet unknown.

This was the immunoSEQ version 4 assay in survey mode. TCRdb's table, derived via immunoSEQ multiplex PCR, lists solely in-frame clones and lacks some. Here the sample spans 30,000 to 45,000 clones, approximately 78% being singletons. This receptor was taken from an adult with HIV. The donor label of this sample is uncertain. V is TRBV18 and J is TRBJ2-7; tentatively, D is TRBD2 (5 bases). The specimen comprised cultured CD4+ T cells from PBMCs, sampled from a patient who received antiretroviral therapy. For the CDR3, the DNA is TGTGCCAGCTCACGAGACGGACTCAACTACGAGCAGTACGTC. Translated: CASSRDGLNYEQYV.